This T cell receptor (beta chain) originates from a study of response to subunit inactivated influenza vaccine. Trimming shortened V by 4 bases and J by 2 bases, and 10 bases separated the two germline ends. Germline CDR1 is LNHDA and CDR2 is SQIVND (reference sequence). The CDR3 is 14 residues long. Whole-study results and caveats: Authors suggested few new T cells are recruited by each seasonal influenza vaccination.

Of note for this clonotype: Its antigen is still unknown.

MiXCR was run by TCRdb on the RT-PCR reads, yielding one entry per CDR3 protein. The table lists around 540,000 distinct CDR3 sequences, about 10% of them singletons. This receptor was identified in a man aged 45-60 years who received an inactivated influenza vaccine. V and J are TRBV19 and TRBJ2-3; no clear D gene. The sample consisted of PBMCs from blood, taken on the day of vaccination. The CDR3 loop reads CASSKTRLTDTQYF. The CDR3 coding sequence is TGTGCCAGTAGTAAGACACGTCTCACAGATACGCAGTATTTT.